This TCR beta chain came from a study of blood T cells in healthy people across ages. The use of a sample-barcoded 5' primer and a J-beta primer mix characterized a second PCR of about 7 to 12 cycles. Every sample gave at least 3 million paired-end reads containing CDR3. Each CDR3 protein gets one entry after TCRdb re-called the 5' RACE reads with MiXCR. The sample shows 1.5 million to 2 million distinct CDR3 sequences, roughly 43% of them seen only once. This clonotype was counted only a few times. The TCR sequence derives from a human donor in good health. The source material was blood.

The CDR3: CASSLDRRSFQETQYF. The CDR3 nucleotides are TGTGCCAGCAGCTTGGACAGGCGAAGTTTTCAAGAGACCCAGTACTTC. V usage is TRBV7-2 and J usage is TRBJ2-5; TRBD1 matches 7 bases. The germline CDR1 and CDR2 sequences are SGHTA and FQGNSA. With V trimmed by 3 bases and J by 2 bases, 9 bases remained unmatched. The CDR3 contains 16 residues.